This TCR beta chain was sequenced for a study of OX40 agonist ivuxolimab in advanced cancers. The CDR3 is 13 residues long. In germline, CDR1 is MNHEY, CDR2 SMNVEV (reference sequence). Trimming took 3 bases from V and 2 from J, leaving 7 bases between them. Data came from immunoSEQ multiplex PCR; TCRdb stores just in-frame clones and leaves some out. The data contain fewer than 70,000 clones, around 84% of them seen just once; the ten biggest clones take up about 1.7%. A few counts support this clone. The sample was CD4+ or CD8+ T cells sorted from blood, taken in a trial of the OX40 agonist ivuxolimab. The TCR sequence derives from an adult with an advanced solid tumor such as melanoma, head and neck, liver or kidney cancer. This sequence joins TRBV27 and TRBJ1-1, with TRBD1 as a possible D gene (6 bases). Written as DNA, the CDR3 is TGTGCCAGCAGTTTGGGGGGCAACACTGAAGCTTTCTTT. Protein product: CASSLGGNTEAFF.